This paragraph reports one T cell receptor beta chain. Its antigen is not identified. The sample originates from a study of spatial heterogeneity in lung cancer. Across the whole study: Detected sequences consistently included more beta-chain ones than alpha-chain ones. Regarding the study as a whole: Compared with follow-up, resection was when ubiquitous expanded tumor TCRs appeared in blood more.

The presence of a unique molecular identifier marked each TCR cDNA molecule. Via MiXCR, TCRdb re-called the 5' RACE reads, giving one row per CDR3 protein. The data show some 37,000 distinct CDR3 sequences, 6.5% to 9% seen once. The J segment lost 9 bases and the V segment lost 6 bases, leaving 9 bases of the junction unmatched. The CDR3 runs to 14 residues. Germline CDR1 SGHTA, CDR2 FQGTGA. The time point was: sample taken at primary tumor resection. Researchers sequenced whole RNA taken from tumor, nontumor lung or frozen PBMC without sorting. The cohort: about 79 early-stage, untreated non-small cell lung cancer patients.

The receptor comes from a male donor with early-stage non-small cell lung cancer. V is TRBV7-3 and J is TRBJ2-1; 9 positions match TRBD1. The source was PBMCs, collected at surgery. Here the CDR3 DNA reads TGTGCCAGCAGAACGGGACAGGGTCAGGGTGAGCAGTTCTTC. Translating it yields CASRTGQGQGEQFF.